One and the same sample provided the 27 T cell receptor beta chains below, sequenced in a study of technical replicates of blood from a few donors. The protocol was immunoSEQ multiplex PCR, while the TCRdb copy is restricted to in-frame clones and leaves out a portion. This sample yields tens of thousands of clones, of which 80% to 95% are seen a single time; about 0.4% belongs to the top ten. The specimen sequenced was T cells isolated from PBMCs. The receptors were sampled from a human donor in good health.

The chain uses TRBV5-4 and TRBJ2-3, with D possibly TRBD2 on 6 matching bases. The V gene lost 2 bases and the J gene lost 1 base, with 11 bases spanning the gap. Germline loops: CDR1 SGHNT, CDR2 YYREEE (reference sequence). The CDR3 is 15 residues long. This CDR3 is CASSFGRDGTDTQYF. For the CDR3, the DNA is TGTGCCAGCAGCTTCGGGCGGGATGGCACAGATACGCAGTATTTT.

The chain is built from TRBV5-1 and TRBJ1-4; D remains unclear. The CDR3 contains 15 residues. V shed 2 bases and J shed 6 bases, with 14 bases lying between them. The germline CDR1 and CDR2 sequences are SGHRS and YFSETQ. CDR3 in amino acids: CASSFQVPSDEKLFF. Written as DNA, the CDR3 is TGCGCCAGCAGCTTTCAAGTCCCGTCGGATGAAAAACTGTTTTTT.

J is TRBJ2-7 and V is TRBV11-1; 10 nucleotides match TRBD2. CDR3 length: 15 amino acids. The junction had 6 bases not matched to a gene; V was cut back by 5 bases and J by 2 bases. Germline V lookup: CDR1 SGHAT, CDR2 FQDESV (reference sequence). Here the CDR3 DNA reads TGTGCCAGCAGCGCCGGACTAGCGGCCACCTACGAGCAGTACTTC. Translating it yields CASSAGLAATYEQYF.

The rearrangement uses TRBV5-1 and TRBJ1-2, with D perhaps TRBD1 (5 bases). The CDR3 runs 17 residues. Between the trimmed V and J ends, which lost 0 bases and 5 bases, there was a span of 20 bases. Germline V gives CDR1 SGHRS, CDR2 YFSETQ. The CDR3 nucleotides read TGCGCCAGCAGCTTGGCCCCAGACAGACTTCGCGTTTATGGCTACACCTTC. Translating gives CASSLAPDRLRVYGYTF.

The chain couples TRBV2 to TRBJ1-2, with 7 bases aligning to TRBD1. The CDR3 is 14 amino acids. Germline V lookup: CDR1 SNHLY, CDR2 FYNNEI. The trim removed 5 bases at V and 8 bases at J, leaving 11 bases unmatched. CDR3 in amino acids: CASSPQGDSPGYTF. In DNA form, the CDR3 reads TGTGCCAGCAGTCCTCAGGGGGACTCACCCGGCTACACCTTC.

V usage is TRBV6-5 and J usage is TRBJ1-2, with TRBD1 identical over 7 bases. The CDR3 covers 12 residues. Germline CDR1 MNHEY, CDR2 SVGAGI. After removal of 7 bases from V and 7 bases from J, the junction contained 6 bases not matched to a gene. The CDR3 DNA reads as TGTGCCAGCACCACGACAGGGATTGGCTACACCTTC. It codes for CASTTTGIGYTF.

V and J are TRBV11-3 and TRBJ2-3; the match to TRBD2 covers 8 bases. Germline V gene lookup returns CDR1 SGHNT and CDR2 YENEEA. The CDR3 is 16 residues long. Trimming at V came to 6 bases and at J to 6 bases, leaving 14 bases not matched to a gene. CDR3 coding DNA: TGTGCCAGCAGATCCAAACTCCTAGGACTAGCCGATACGCAGTATTTT. Translating it yields CASRSKLLGLADTQYF.

This rearrangement joins TRBV15 to TRBJ2-1; D call uncertain. The CDR3 consists of 12 residues. Trimming removed 0 bases from V and 9 bases from J, with 6 bases in between. Germline values: CDR1 LNHNV, CDR2 YYDKDF (reference sequence). DNA for the CDR3: TGTGCCACCAGCAGAGATCTCTTTGAGCAGTTCTTC. This encodes CATSRDLFEQFF.

The J gene is TRBJ1-5, the V gene TRBV27; D may be TRBD1 (5 bases). Germline V gives CDR1 MNHEY, CDR2 SMNVEV (reference sequence). The V gene lost 6 bases and the J gene lost 3 bases, with 12 bases spanning the gap. This CDR3 has 14 amino acids. The CDR3 DNA reads TGTGCCAGCAGACCTGCGGGGCTCAATCAGCCCCAGCATTTT. It yields the protein CASRPAGLNQPQHF.

This CDR3 reads CASSSGTSYEQYF. CDR3 bases: TGTGCCAGCTCTAGCGGGACCTCCTACGAGCAGTACTTC. V usage is TRBV6-6 and J usage is TRBJ2-7; TRBD2 agrees at 9 bases. CDR3 size: 13 residues. V gave up 8 bases and J gave up 0 bases; unmatched junction bases: 2. Germline CDR1 and CDR2: MNHNY and SVGAGI (reference sequence).

The CDR3 sequence is CASSLQGASNEKLFF. The CDR3 DNA follows: TGTGCCAGCAGCCTCCAGGGGGCATCTAATGAAAAACTGTTTTTT. The rearrangement links TRBV7-6 to TRBJ1-4, with TRBD1 matching over 8 bases. This CDR3 region has 15 residues. Looked up from germline, CDR1 is SGHVS and CDR2 is FNYEAQ. Trimming took 5 bases from V and 3 from J; bases not matched to a gene: 5.

This sequence joins TRBV10-3 and TRBJ2-2; D is possibly TRBD2 (6 bases). Trimming shortened V by 4 bases and J by 4 bases, and 16 bases separated the two germline ends. The CDR3 is 16 residues long. Germline assignment: CDR1 ENHRY and CDR2 SYGVKD. As DNA, the CDR3 is TGTGCCATCAGTGGCGGGCACGGGAGAGGCACCGGGGAGCTGTTTTTT. This codes for CAISGGHGRGTGELFF.

This chain connects TRBV5-1 to TRBJ2-7; 10 bases are shared with TRBD1. Looked up from germline, CDR1 is SGHRS and CDR2 is YFSETQ. The ends lost 2 bases at V and 3 bases at J; junction bases unmatched: 2. This CDR3 has 14 amino acids. The CDR3 here is CASSLWTGGYEQYF. In DNA, the CDR3 is TGCGCCAGCAGCTTATGGACAGGGGGCTACGAGCAGTACTTC.

This chain uses TRBV5-6 with TRBJ1-4, with D perhaps matching TRBD1 (6 bases). With 4 bases removed from V and 6 bases from J, the gap between germline ends came to 16 bases. The CDR3 length is 15 residues. CDR1 is SGHDT and CDR2 is YYEEEE in the germline V gene. Here the CDR3 reads CASSPQGPRDEKLFF. CDR3 bases: TGTGCCAGCAGCCCTCAGGGGCCAAGGGATGAAAAACTGTTTTTT.

This chain links TRBV19 with TRBJ2-7; TRBD1 aligns across 9 bases. From germline, CDR1 is LNHDA and CDR2 SQIVND (reference sequence). After removal of 1 base from V and 2 bases from J, the junction contained 3 bases not matched to a gene. CDR3 size: 15 residues. For the CDR3, the DNA is TGTGCCAGTAGTATAGGGACAGGGGCTGCCTACGAGCAGTACTTC. Its protein product is CASSIGTGAAYEQYF.

This chain links TRBV6-5 with TRBJ2-3, with a possible D match to TRBD1 (5 bases). V gave up 7 bases and J gave up 4 bases, with 18 bases separating them. The germline gives CDR1 MNHEY, CDR2 SVGAGI. The CDR3 extends over 15 amino acids. This CDR3 is CASKNQGLSSDTQYF. The CDR3 bases are TGTGCCAGCAAAAACCAGGGATTGAGTTCAGATACGCAGTATTTT.

This rearrangement joins TRBV30 to TRBJ2-7; D gene uncertain. Trimming took off 0 bases at V and 6 bases at J, with 18 bases between the two ends. There are 15 residues in the CDR3. Germline-derived CDR1 and CDR2 are GTSNPN and SVGIG (reference sequence). The CDR3 coding sequence is TGTGCCTGGAGTGTAGCGAGAACCCTACCTTTCGAGCAGTACTTC. Amino acids: CAWSVARTLPFEQYF. Together with reference TRBV30 and TRBJ2-7, the CDR3 gives the full variable domain: SQTIHQWPATLVQPVGSPLSLECTVEGTSNPNLYWYRQAAGRGLQLLFYSVGIGQISSEVPQNLSASRPQDRQFILSSKKLLLSDSGFYLCAWSVARTLPFEQYFGPGTRLTVT.

This clone was seen only once. The genes are TRBV5-4 and TRBJ1-2; 10 positions agree with TRBD1. This CDR3 spans 16 amino acids. In germline, CDR1 is SGHNT, CDR2 YYREEE (reference sequence). The V segment lost 1 base and the J segment 3 bases; nucleotides outside the gene matches: 6. The CDR3 protein is CASSLPGTGADYGYTF. The CDR3 coding sequence is TGTGCCAGCAGCTTGCCCGGGACAGGGGCCGACTATGGCTACACCTTC.

This chain uses TRBV4-1 with TRBJ1-5, with TRBD1 matching 8 bases. Germline CDR1 MGHRA, CDR2 YSYEKL. J was trimmed by 5 bases and V by 3 bases; bases with no gene match: 15. The CDR3 is 18 amino acids. Here the CDR3 reads CASSHPLPSDREDQPQHF. CDR3 coding DNA: TGCGCCAGCAGCCACCCCCTCCCATCGGACAGGGAGGATCAGCCCCAGCATTTT.

J is TRBJ2-7 and V is TRBV9, with a weak D call TRBD2 (6 bases). The V end was cut by 3 bases, the J end by 5 bases, with 12 bases between. This CDR3 contains 13 residues. Germline V CDR1 and CDR2: SGDLS, YYNGEE. CDR3 DNA sequence: TGTGCCAGCAGCGGGCCGGGGGTGGACGAGCAGTACTTC. Encoded protein: CASSGPGVDEQYF.

The rearrangement links TRBV5-5 to TRBJ1-1; D is perhaps TRBD1 (5 bases). V was clipped by 5 bases and J by 7 bases, with 21 bases between them. The CDR3 is made up of 15 amino acids. Germline V gives CDR1 SGHKS, CDR2 YYEKEE (reference sequence). CDR3: CASSRMEGRGVEAFF. The CDR3 DNA is TGTGCCAGCAGTCGCATGGAGGGGAGAGGGGTTGAAGCTTTCTTT.

The rearrangement links TRBV7-6 to TRBJ1-1; a weak D match, TRBD1 (6 bases). CDR3 length: 15 residues. Germline CDR1 reads SGHVS; CDR2 reads FNYEAQ. V dropped 1 base and J dropped 0 bases, with 9 bases sitting between them. CDR3 DNA: TGTGCCAGCAGCTTAGGGACAGCAATGAACACTGAAGCTTTCTTT. Translated: CASSLGTAMNTEAFF.

The chain carries TRBV29-1 and TRBJ1-5, with D possibly being TRBD1 (6 bases). V lost 6 bases and J lost 7, with 13 bases in between. CDR1 is SQVTM, CDR2 ANQGSEA, per germline. The CDR3 contains 12 residues. The DNA of the CDR3 is TGCAGCGTACAGGGAAGAGACCAGCCCCAGCATTTT. Its translation is CSVQGRDQPQHF. The whole variable domain, filled in from reference TRBV29-1 and TRBJ1-5, reads SAVISQKPSRDICQRGTSLTIQCQVDSQVTMMFWYRQQPGQSLTLIATANQGSEATYESGFVIDKFPISRPNLTFSTLTVSNMSPEDSSIYLCSVQGRDQPQHFGDGTRLSIL.

V and J are TRBV9 and TRBJ1-1; D call uncertain. Germline CDR1 SGDLS, CDR2 YYNGEE. Trimming took off 0 bases at V and 4 bases at J, with 10 bases between the two ends. CDR3 length: 14 amino acids. The CDR3 DNA follows: TGTGCCAGCAGCGTAGGGCAGGCAGGCACTGAAGCTTTCTTT. Residues: CASSVGQAGTEAFF. The complete variable domain, with remaining parts taken from reference TRBV9 and TRBJ1-1, reads DSGVTQTPKHLITATGQRVTLRCSPRSGDLSVYWYQQSLDQGLQFLIQYYNGEERAKGNILERFSAQQFPDLHSELNLSSLELGDSALYFCASSVGQAGTEAFFGQGTRLTVV.

This chain connects TRBV11-2 to TRBJ1-1, with D perhaps TRBD1 (5 bases). CDR3 length equals 13 residues. With 3 bases removed from V and 5 bases from J, the gap between germline ends came to 10 bases. Germline assignment: CDR1 SGHAT and CDR2 FQNNGV. CDR3 coding DNA: TGTGCCAGCAGCTTCGGGGGTTTAACTGAAGCTTTCTTT. As protein: CASSFGGLTEAFF.

The J gene is TRBJ1-5, the V gene TRBV7-6, with no clear D. CDR1 is SGHVS and CDR2 is FNYEAQ in the germline V gene. Deletions cut 5 bases from V and 3 bases from J, with 11 bases between. The CDR3 loop spans 14 amino acids. The CDR3 DNA follows: TGTGCCAGCAGCCCCCGGGTGGCCAATCAGCCCCAGCATTTT. Encoded protein: CASSPRVANQPQHF.

V usage is TRBV5-1 and J usage is TRBJ2-2, with 7 bases that match TRBD1. Germline CDR1 and CDR2: SGHRS and YFSETQ. This CDR3 comprises 16 residues. The V and J ends lost 4 bases and 7 bases, in that order; junction bases with no gene match: 13. The CDR3 reads CASSMDSQGSHGELFF. The CDR3 nucleotides are TGCGCCAGCAGCATGGATTCACAGGGGAGTCACGGGGAGCTGTTTTTT.